These 6 T cell receptor beta chains were sequenced from one sample in a study of blood T cell repertoires in COVID-19. Libraries were prepared by immunoSEQ multiplex PCR; TCRdb keeps only in-frame clonotypes and omits some of them. The sample records about 83,000 clones, around 84% being singletons. The sequencing sample was made of peripheral blood. Every receptor here comes from a woman of 80 years or more in a cohort sampled during active or convalescent COVID-19.

The V call is TRBV7-9, the J call TRBJ1-1; D perhaps matches TRBD1 (6 bases). CDR3 length equals 14 residues. Germline V CDR1 and CDR2: SEHNR, FQNEAQ (reference sequence). Trimming shortened V by 5 bases and J by 3 bases, and 13 bases separated the two germline ends. In DNA form, the CDR3 reads TGTGCCAGCAGCCTCCCGACAGGTTACACTGAAGCTTTCTTT. Encoded protein: CASSLPTGYTEAFF.

The chain is built from TRBV20-1 and TRBJ1-1; TRBD1 is a possible D gene (5 bases). CDR3 length: 11 amino acids. The germline CDR1 and CDR2 sequences are DFQATT and SNEGSKA (reference sequence). The CDR3 DNA follows: TGCAGAGGCATACGGGGGACTGAAGCTTTCTTT. Encoded protein: CRGIRGTEAFF.

This chain links TRBV30 with TRBJ2-7; 12 positions match TRBD1. This CDR3 spans 14 amino acids. Germline CDR1 GTSNPN, CDR2 SVGIG (reference sequence). The ends lost 2 bases at V and 6 bases at J; junction bases unmatched: 5. CDR3 nucleotides: TGTGCCTGGAGTCCGGGACAGGGGGCAACCGAGCAGTACTTC. It is translated as CAWSPGQGATEQYF.

The rearrangement links TRBV29-1 to TRBJ1-2; a possible D gene is TRBD1 (5 bases). Deletions cut 7 bases from V and 8 bases from J, with 14 bases between. CDR1 SQVTM and CDR2 ANQGSEA come from the germline V gene. This CDR3 comprises 11 residues. The CDR3 loop is CSAGGASGYTF. The CDR3 DNA follows: TGCAGCGCAGGCGGGGCCTCGGGCTACACCTTC.

The gene calls are TRBV6-5 and TRBJ1-1; TRBD1 matches at 12 bases. V lost 5 bases to trimming and J lost 4 bases; unmatched junction nucleotides: 5. CDR1 and CDR2 (germline): MNHEY, SVGAGI. The CDR3 is 15 residues long. Here the CDR3 DNA reads TGTGCCAGCAGTACCGGGACAGGGGGCATCACTGAAGCTTTCTTT. This translates into CASSTGTGGITEAFF.

The V and J genes are TRBV9 and TRBJ2-7; 7 bases fit TRBD1. Germline trimming cut 4 bases from V and 1 base from J; bases unmatched to any gene: 5. The CDR3 has 14 residues. Germline CDR1 and CDR2: SGDLS and YYNGEE. Written as DNA, the CDR3 is TGTGCCAGCAGCCCGGACAGGTCTTCCTACGAGCAGTACTTC. Its translation is CASSPDRSSYEQYF.